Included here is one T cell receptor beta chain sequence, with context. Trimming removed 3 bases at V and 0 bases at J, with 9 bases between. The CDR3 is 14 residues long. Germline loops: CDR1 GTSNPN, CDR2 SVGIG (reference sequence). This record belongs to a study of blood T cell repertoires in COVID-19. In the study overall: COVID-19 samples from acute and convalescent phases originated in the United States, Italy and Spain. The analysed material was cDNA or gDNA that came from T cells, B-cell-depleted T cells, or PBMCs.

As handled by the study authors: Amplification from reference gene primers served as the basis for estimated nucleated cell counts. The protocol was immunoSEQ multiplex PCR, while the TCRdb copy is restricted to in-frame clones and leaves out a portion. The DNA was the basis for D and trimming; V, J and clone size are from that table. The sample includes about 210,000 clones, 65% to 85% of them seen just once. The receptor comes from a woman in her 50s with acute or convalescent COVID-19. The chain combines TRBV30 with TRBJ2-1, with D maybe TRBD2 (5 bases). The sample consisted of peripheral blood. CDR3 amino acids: CAWRRGSSYNEQFF. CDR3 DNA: TGTGCCTGGAGGAGAGGGAGCTCCTACAATGAGCAGTTCTTC. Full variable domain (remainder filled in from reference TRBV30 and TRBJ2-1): SQTIHQWPATLVQPVGSPLSLECTVEGTSNPNLYWYRQAAGRGLQLLFYSVGIGQISSEVPQNLSASRPQDRQFILSSKKLLLSDSGFYLCAWRRGSSYNEQFFGPGTRLTVL.